Listed below are T cell receptor beta chains from one sample, sequenced in a study of T cells after yellow fever vaccination. TCRdb analysed the 5' RACE reads with MiXCR anew, one entry per CDR3 protein. The sample lists around 30,000 distinct CDR3 sequences; roughly a tenth were seen once. This specimen was PBMCs, either bulk or a sorted T-cell subset (CD4+, CD8+, memory, or dextramer-sorted; not recorded which), taken less than 16 days after the first yellow fever vaccination. These receptors were obtained from a man between 18 and 29 years old who received the YFV17D yellow fever vaccine. Each CDR3 is given with its conserved first and last residue. Each record gives: CDR3 length, J gene, V gene, clone size, D gene, CDR3 protein, CDR3 DNA. D genes are given only for firm matches. Clone size appears in some rows only: once, few, many, or a class for an expanded clone.

length: 12; J: TRBJ1-2; V: TRBV12-3/TRBV12-4; size: many; D: .; CDR3: CASSFRKGGYTF; DNA: TGTGCCAGCAGTTTTCGAAAAGGGGGCTACACCTTC
length: 15; J: TRBJ2-3; V: TRBV12-3/TRBV12-4; size: many; D: .; CDR3: CASSGVGGHTDTQYF; DNA: TGTGCCAGCAGTGGGGTCGGGGGCCACACAGATACGCAGTATTTT
length: 14; J: TRBJ2-5; V: TRBV7-2; size: many; D: .; CDR3: CASSPGIYQETQYF; DNA: TGTGCCAGCAGCCCTGGGATCTACCAAGAGACCCAGTACTTC
length: 14; J: TRBJ2-1; V: TRBV19; size: many; D: .; CDR3: CASSTRLGRYEQFF; DNA: TGTGCCAGTAGTACGCGCTTGGGGAGGTATGAGCAGTTCTTC
length: 19; J: TRBJ1-6; V: TRBV4-3; size: medium-sized; D: .; CDR3: CASSQDTPTPGSYNSPLHF; DNA: TGCGCCAGCAGCCAAGATACTCCAACACCAGGATCCTATAATTCACCCCTCCACTTT
length: 18; J: TRBJ2-3; V: TRBV3-1; size: .; D: TRBD1; CDR3: CATSQDRTGTGPLDTQYF; DNA: TGTGCCACCAGCCAAGATAGAACTGGGACAGGGCCACTAGATACGCAGTATTTT
length: 15; J: TRBJ2-1; V: TRBV27; size: many; D: .; CDR3: CASSLWDPGSDEQFF; DNA: TGTGCCAGCAGTTTATGGGACCCGGGGTCCGATGAGCAGTTCTTC
length: 15; J: TRBJ2-4; V: TRBV29-1; size: many; D: .; CDR3: CSVGGIGGGRDIQYF; DNA: TGCAGCGTGGGGGGGATAGGTGGGGGCCGGGACATTCAGTACTTC
length: 14; J: TRBJ1-4; V: TRBV28; size: many; D: .; CDR3: CASSPVWRYEKLFF; DNA: TGTGCCAGCAGTCCCGTATGGAGGTATGAAAAACTGTTTTTT
length: 15; J: TRBJ2-7; V: TRBV4-1; size: many; D: TRBD1; CDR3: CASSGGTGRSYEQYF; DNA: TGCGCCAGCAGCGGGGGGACAGGTCGCTCCTACGAGCAGTACTTC
length: 15; J: TRBJ1-2; V: TRBV12-3/TRBV12-4; size: many; D: .; CDR3: CASSLNVGTGYGYTF; DNA: TGTGCCAGCAGTTTAAACGTTGGGACCGGTTATGGCTACACCTTC
length: 14; J: TRBJ2-2; V: TRBV5-4; size: many; D: TRBD2; CDR3: CASSLAGEIGELFF; DNA: TGTGCCAGCAGCTTAGCGGGGGAAATCGGGGAGCTGTTTTTT
length: 15; J: TRBJ2-5; V: TRBV5-1; size: many; D: .; CDR3: CASRPWRGGGETQYF; DNA: TGCGCCAGCAGGCCCTGGAGGGGGGGCGGAGAGACCCAGTACTTC
length: 12; J: TRBJ2-3; V: TRBV7-2; size: many; D: .; CDR3: CASSVRTDTQYF; DNA: TGTGCCAGCAGCGTGCGCACAGATACGCAGTATTTT
length: 16; J: TRBJ2-2; V: TRBV4-1; size: many; D: .; CDR3: CASSQDPNQGGGELFF; DNA: TGCGCCAGCAGCCAAGATCCAAATCAGGGTGGCGGGGAGCTGTTTTTT
length: 17; J: TRBJ1-1; V: TRBV10-2; size: many; D: TRBD1; CDR3: CASIPRDSGRRYTEAFF; DNA: TGCGCCAGCATACCCCGGGACAGCGGTCGGCGGTACACTGAAGCTTTCTTT
length: 15; J: TRBJ1-2; V: TRBV5-5; size: few; D: TRBD1; CDR3: CASSMRLPGQGGYTF; DNA: TGTGCCAGCAGCATGAGGCTTCCGGGACAGGGTGGCTACACCTTC
length: 13; J: TRBJ2-5; V: TRBV7-9; size: many; D: .; CDR3: CASSLDLGGTQYF; DNA: TGTGCCAGCAGCTTAGATCTAGGGGGGACCCAGTACTTC
length: 16; J: TRBJ1-4; V: TRBV7-9; size: many; D: .; CDR3: CASSSTRGVRNEKLFF; DNA: TGTGCCAGCAGCTCTACCCGGGGAGTACGAAATGAAAAACTGTTTTTT
length: 14; J: TRBJ2-5; V: TRBV12-3/TRBV12-4; size: many; D: .; CDR3: CASSFRQPQETQYF; DNA: TGTGCCAGCAGTTTCAGGCAGCCACAAGAGACCCAGTACTTC
length: 14; J: TRBJ1-3; V: TRBV5-4; size: .; D: .; CDR3: CASSPGGVGNTIYF; DNA: TGTGCCAGCAGCCCTGGGGGGGTTGGAAACACCATATATTTT
length: 13; J: TRBJ1-2; V: TRBV9; size: many; D: .; CDR3: CASSVDVGYGYTF; DNA: TGTGCCAGCAGCGTAGACGTAGGGTATGGCTACACCTTC
length: 16; J: TRBJ2-1; V: TRBV9; size: many; D: TRBD1; CDR3: CASSVGQGAPYNEQFF; DNA: TGTGCCAGCAGCGTAGGCCAGGGGGCCCCCTACAATGAGCAGTTCTTC
length: 12; J: TRBJ2-5; V: TRBV2; size: many; D: .; CDR3: CASSYRDETQYF; DNA: TGTGCCAGCAGCTACAGGGACGAGACCCAGTACTTC
length: 14; J: TRBJ1-1; V: TRBV12-3/TRBV12-4; size: many; D: .; CDR3: CASSREYSNTEAFF; DNA: TGTGCCAGCAGTCGGGAGTATTCGAACACTGAAGCTTTCTTT
length: 15; J: TRBJ2-2; V: TRBV20-1; size: many; D: TRBD1; CDR3: CSAQDRGMYTGELFF; DNA: TGCAGTGCTCAGGACAGGGGGATGTACACCGGGGAGCTGTTTTTT
length: 14; J: TRBJ2-1; V: TRBV20-1; size: many; D: TRBD1; CDR3: CSASKGQGRGEQFF; DNA: TGCAGTGCTAGTAAGGGACAGGGACGTGGTGAGCAGTTCTTC
length: 15; J: TRBJ2-1; V: TRBV25-1; size: medium-sized; D: TRBD2; CDR3: CASSELAGEVNEQFF; DNA: TGTGCCAGCAGTGAATTAGCGGGGGAGGTCAATGAGCAGTTCTTC
length: 16; J: TRBJ1-1; V: TRBV7-2; size: many; D: .; CDR3: CASSEEQGPLNTEAFF; DNA: TGTGCCAGCAGCGAAGAACAGGGCCCGTTGAACACTGAAGCTTTCTTT
length: 11; J: TRBJ2-5; V: TRBV6-5; size: many; D: .; CDR3: CASSWGETQYF; DNA: TGTGCCAGCAGTTGGGGAGAGACCCAGTACTTC
length: 11; J: TRBJ1-1; V: TRBV19; size: many; D: .; CDR3: CASWKGIEAFF; DNA: TGTGCCAGTTGGAAGGGTATTGAAGCTTTCTTT
length: 14; J: TRBJ2-7; V: TRBV14; size: many; D: .; CDR3: CASSQGLGVGEQYF; DNA: TGTGCCAGCAGCCAAGGTCTGGGGGTAGGCGAGCAGTACTTC
length: 11; J: TRBJ2-3; V: TRBV5-6; size: many; D: .; CDR3: CASSLQDTQYF; DNA: TGTGCCAGCAGCTTGCAAGATACGCAGTATTTT
length: 10; J: TRBJ1-1; V: TRBV29-1; size: many; D: .; CDR3: CSVDDWGAFF; DNA: TGCAGCGTTGACGATTGGGGAGCTTTCTTT
length: 15; J: TRBJ1-4; V: TRBV27; size: medium-sized; D: .; CDR3: CASSFMPDRNEKLFF; DNA: TGTGCCAGCAGTTTCATGCCAGACCGAAATGAAAAACTGTTTTTT
length: 12; J: TRBJ1-2; V: TRBV9; size: many; D: .; CDR3: CASSVGVGGYTF; DNA: TGTGCCAGCAGCGTAGGGGTTGGCGGCTACACCTTC
length: 15; J: TRBJ1-4; V: TRBV3-1; size: many; D: .; CDR3: CASSQGRGWDEKLFF; DNA: TGTGCCAGCAGCCAAGGCAGGGGATGGGATGAAAAACTGTTTTTT
length: 15; J: TRBJ2-2; V: TRBV7-2; size: many; D: .; CDR3: CASSLVALYTGELFF; DNA: TGTGCCAGCAGCTTAGTGGCGCTATACACCGGGGAGCTGTTTTTT
length: 11; J: TRBJ1-2; V: TRBV30; size: many; D: .; CDR3: CAWSVGYGYTF; DNA: TGTGCCTGGAGTGTCGGGTATGGCTACACCTTC
length: 14; J: TRBJ1-6; V: TRBV5-1; size: many; D: .; CDR3: CASSLIDSNSPLHF; DNA: TGCGCCAGCAGCTTGATCGACAGCAATTCACCCCTCCACTTT
length: 11; J: TRBJ2-4; V: TRBV27; size: many; D: .; CDR3: CASSLGDIQYF; DNA: TGTGCCAGCAGTTTGGGTGACATTCAGTACTTC
length: 15; J: TRBJ1-1; V: TRBV2; size: many; D: .; CDR3: CASSENWNLNTEAFF; DNA: TGTGCCAGCAGTGAAAACTGGAACTTGAACACTGAAGCTTTCTTT
length: 14; J: TRBJ1-2; V: TRBV12-3/TRBV12-4; size: many; D: .; CDR3: CASSPGGSGGGYTF; DNA: TGTGCCAGCAGTCCGGGGGGTTCCGGGGGCGGCTACACCTTC
length: 17; J: TRBJ2-2; V: TRBV7-2; size: many; D: TRBD2; CDR3: CASSPEGRGVDTGELFF; DNA: TGTGCCAGCAGCCCCGAGGGGCGGGGGGTTGACACCGGGGAGCTGTTTTTT
length: 19; J: TRBJ2-1; V: TRBV4-3; size: many; D: TRBD2; CDR3: CASSQAKTGGPYSYNEQFF; DNA: TGCGCCAGCAGCCAAGCGAAGACGGGGGGTCCCTACTCCTACAATGAGCAGTTCTTC
length: 15; J: TRBJ2-3; V: TRBV4-1; size: many; D: .; CDR3: CASSQDGGPGDTQYF; DNA: TGCGCCAGCAGCCAAGATGGGGGGCCCGGGGATACGCAGTATTTT
length: 14; J: TRBJ2-4; V: TRBV2; size: .; D: .; CDR3: CASQRRPEENIQYF; DNA: TGTGCCAGCCAAAGGCGTCCGGAGGAAAACATTCAGTACTTC